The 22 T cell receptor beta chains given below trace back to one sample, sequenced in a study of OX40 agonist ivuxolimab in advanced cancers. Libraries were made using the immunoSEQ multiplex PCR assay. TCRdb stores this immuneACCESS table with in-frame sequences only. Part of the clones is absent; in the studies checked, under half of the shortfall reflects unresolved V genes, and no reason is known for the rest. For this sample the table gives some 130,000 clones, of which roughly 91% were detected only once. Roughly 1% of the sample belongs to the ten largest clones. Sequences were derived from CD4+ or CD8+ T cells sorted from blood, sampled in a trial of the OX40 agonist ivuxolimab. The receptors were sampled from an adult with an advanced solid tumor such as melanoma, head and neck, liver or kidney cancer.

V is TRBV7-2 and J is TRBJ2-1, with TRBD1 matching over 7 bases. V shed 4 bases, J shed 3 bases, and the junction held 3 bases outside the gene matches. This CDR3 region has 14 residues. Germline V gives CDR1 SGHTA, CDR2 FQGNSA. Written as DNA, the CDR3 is TGTGCCAGCAGCTCTAGGACAGGCTACAATGAGCAGTTCTTC. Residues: CASSSRTGYNEQFF.

In DNA, the CDR3 is TGTGCTACGGAACGGAGGAGGACAGGGACTTTTGGGGAGCAGTACTTC. The encoded protein is CATERRRTGTFGEQYF. The chain uses TRBV5-6 and TRBJ2-7; 8 bases map to TRBD1. CDR3 size: 16 residues. From germline, CDR1 is SGHDT and CDR2 YYEEEE.

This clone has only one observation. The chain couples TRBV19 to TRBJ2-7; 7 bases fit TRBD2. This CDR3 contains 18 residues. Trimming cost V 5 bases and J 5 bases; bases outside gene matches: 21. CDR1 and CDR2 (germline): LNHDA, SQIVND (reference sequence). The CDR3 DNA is TGTGCCAGTAGTCCCCTGCCAAGCCTAGCGGAAAACAGAAACGAGCAGTACTTC. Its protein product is CASSPLPSLAENRNEQYF.

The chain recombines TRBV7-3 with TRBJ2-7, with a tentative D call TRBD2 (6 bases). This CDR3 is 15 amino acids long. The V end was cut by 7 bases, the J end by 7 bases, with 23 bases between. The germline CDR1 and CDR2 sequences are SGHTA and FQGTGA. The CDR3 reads CASTQRGGLGGEQYF. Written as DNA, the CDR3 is TGTGCCAGCACCCAAAGGGGCGGGCTTGGAGGGGAGCAGTACTTC. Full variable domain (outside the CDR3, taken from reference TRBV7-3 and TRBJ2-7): GAGVSQTPSNKVTEKGKYVELRCDPISGHTALYWYRQSLGQGPEFLIYFQGTGAADDSGLPNDRFFAVRPEGSVSTLKIQRTERGDSAVYLCASTQRGGLGGEQYFGPGTRLTVT.

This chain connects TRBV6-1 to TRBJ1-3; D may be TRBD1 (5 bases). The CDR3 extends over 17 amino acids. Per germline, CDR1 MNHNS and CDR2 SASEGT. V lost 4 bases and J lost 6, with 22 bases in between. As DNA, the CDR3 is TGTGCCAGCAGTGTTTCTACGGGGCGAACTCTGGAAAACACCATATATTTT. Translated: CASSVSTGRTLENTIYF.

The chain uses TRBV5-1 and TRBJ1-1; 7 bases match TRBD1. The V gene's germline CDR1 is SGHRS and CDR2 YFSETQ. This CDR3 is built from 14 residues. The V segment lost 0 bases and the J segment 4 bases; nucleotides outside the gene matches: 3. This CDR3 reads CASSLAQGGTEAFF. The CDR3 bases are TGCGCCAGCAGCTTGGCCCAGGGGGGCACTGAAGCTTTCTTT.

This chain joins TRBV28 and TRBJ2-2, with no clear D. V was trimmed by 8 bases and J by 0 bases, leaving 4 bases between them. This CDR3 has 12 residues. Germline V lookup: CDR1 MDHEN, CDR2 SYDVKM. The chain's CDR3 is CASRTNTGELFF. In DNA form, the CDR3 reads TGTGCCAGCCGGACGAACACCGGGGAGCTGTTTTTT.

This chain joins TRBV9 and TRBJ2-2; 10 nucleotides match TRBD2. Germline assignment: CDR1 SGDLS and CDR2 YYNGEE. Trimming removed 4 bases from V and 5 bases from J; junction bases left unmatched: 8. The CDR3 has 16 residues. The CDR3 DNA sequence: TGTGCCAGCAGCCCCCCTAGCGGGGGAGCTACCGGGGAGCTGTTTTTT. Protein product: CASSPPSGGATGELFF.

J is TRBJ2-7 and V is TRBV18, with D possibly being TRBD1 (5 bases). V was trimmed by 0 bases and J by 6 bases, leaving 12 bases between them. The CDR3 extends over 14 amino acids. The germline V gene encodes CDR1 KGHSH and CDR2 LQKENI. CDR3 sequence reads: CASSPPSRAGEQYF. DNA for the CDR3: TGTGCCAGCTCACCACCCTCCAGGGCTGGCGAGCAGTACTTC.

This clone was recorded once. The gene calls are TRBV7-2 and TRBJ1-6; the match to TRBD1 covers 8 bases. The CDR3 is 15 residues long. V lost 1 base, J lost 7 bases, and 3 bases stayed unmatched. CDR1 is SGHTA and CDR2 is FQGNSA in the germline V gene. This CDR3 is CASSLEQGANSPLHF. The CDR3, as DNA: TGTGCCAGCAGCTTAGAGCAGGGGGCAAATTCACCCCTCCACTTT.

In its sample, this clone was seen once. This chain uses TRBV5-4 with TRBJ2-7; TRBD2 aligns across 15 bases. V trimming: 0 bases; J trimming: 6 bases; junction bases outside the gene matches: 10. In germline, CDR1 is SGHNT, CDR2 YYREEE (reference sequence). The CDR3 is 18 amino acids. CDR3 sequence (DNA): TGTGCCAGCAGCTTGGGCTCTGCGGGACTAGCGGGGGGCCCCGAGCAGTACTTC. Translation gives CASSLGSAGLAGGPEQYF.

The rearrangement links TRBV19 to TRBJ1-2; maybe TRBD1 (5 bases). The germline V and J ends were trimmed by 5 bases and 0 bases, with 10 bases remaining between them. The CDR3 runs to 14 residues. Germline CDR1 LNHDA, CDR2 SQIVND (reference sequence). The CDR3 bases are TGTGCCAGTAGTGCTCAGGGAGCTAACTATGGCTACACCTTC. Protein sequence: CASSAQGANYGYTF.

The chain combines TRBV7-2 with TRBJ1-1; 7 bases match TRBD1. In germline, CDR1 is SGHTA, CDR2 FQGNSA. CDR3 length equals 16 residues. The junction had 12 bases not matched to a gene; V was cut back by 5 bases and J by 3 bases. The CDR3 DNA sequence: TGTGCCAGCAGCCCCCAGGGAGGGGGCGCGTACACTGAAGCTTTCTTT. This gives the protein CASSPQGGGAYTEAFF.

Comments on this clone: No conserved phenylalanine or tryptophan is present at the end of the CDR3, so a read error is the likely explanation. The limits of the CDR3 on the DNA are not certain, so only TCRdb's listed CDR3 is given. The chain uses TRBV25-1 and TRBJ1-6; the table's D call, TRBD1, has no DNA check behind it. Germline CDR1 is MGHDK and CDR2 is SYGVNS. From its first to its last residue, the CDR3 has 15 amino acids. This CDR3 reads CASSALNRDRVPESG.

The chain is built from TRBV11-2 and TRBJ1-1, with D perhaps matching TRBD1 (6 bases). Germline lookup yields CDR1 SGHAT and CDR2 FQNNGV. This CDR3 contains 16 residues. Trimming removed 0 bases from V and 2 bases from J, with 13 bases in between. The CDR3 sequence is CASSLDGHRANTEAFF. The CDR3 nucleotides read TGTGCCAGCAGCTTAGATGGGCACAGGGCTAACACTGAAGCTTTCTTT.

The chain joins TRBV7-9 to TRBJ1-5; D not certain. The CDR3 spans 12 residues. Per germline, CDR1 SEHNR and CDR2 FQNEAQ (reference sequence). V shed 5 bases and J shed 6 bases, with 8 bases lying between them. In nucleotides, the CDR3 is TGTGCCAGCAGCCCGGCTGGTCAGCCCCAGCATTTT. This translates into CASSPAGQPQHF.

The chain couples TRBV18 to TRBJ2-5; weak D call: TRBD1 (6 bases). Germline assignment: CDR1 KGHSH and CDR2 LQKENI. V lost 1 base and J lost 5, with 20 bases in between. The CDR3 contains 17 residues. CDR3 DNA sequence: TGTGCCAGCTCACCACGCAGGGACAACGATAATGGGGAGACCCAGTACTTC. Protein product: CASSPRRDNDNGETQYF.

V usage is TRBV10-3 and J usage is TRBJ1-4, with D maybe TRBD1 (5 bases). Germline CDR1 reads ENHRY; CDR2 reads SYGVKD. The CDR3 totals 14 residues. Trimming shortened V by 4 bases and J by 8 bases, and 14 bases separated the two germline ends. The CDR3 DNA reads TGTGCCATCAGTGTTGGGGGTAACCCGGAAAAACTGTTTTTT. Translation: CAISVGGNPEKLFF.

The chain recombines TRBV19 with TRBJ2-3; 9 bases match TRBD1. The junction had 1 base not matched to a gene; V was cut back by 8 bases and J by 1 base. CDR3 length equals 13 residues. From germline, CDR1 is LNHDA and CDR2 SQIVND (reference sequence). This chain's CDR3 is CASGDRGTDTQYF. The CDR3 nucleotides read TGTGCCAGTGGGGACAGGGGCACAGATACGCAGTATTTT.

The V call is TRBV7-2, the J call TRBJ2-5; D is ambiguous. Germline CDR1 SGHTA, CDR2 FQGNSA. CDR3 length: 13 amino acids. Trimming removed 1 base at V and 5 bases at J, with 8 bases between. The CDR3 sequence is CASSLGPWETQYF. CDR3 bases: TGTGCCAGCAGCTTAGGCCCGTGGGAGACCCAGTACTTC.

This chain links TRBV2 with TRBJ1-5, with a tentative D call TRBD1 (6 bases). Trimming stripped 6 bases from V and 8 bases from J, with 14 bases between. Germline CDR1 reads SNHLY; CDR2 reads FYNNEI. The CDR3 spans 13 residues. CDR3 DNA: TGTGCCAGCAGCCTGGACAGCCTGGAGCCCCAGCATTTT. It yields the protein CASSLDSLEPQHF.

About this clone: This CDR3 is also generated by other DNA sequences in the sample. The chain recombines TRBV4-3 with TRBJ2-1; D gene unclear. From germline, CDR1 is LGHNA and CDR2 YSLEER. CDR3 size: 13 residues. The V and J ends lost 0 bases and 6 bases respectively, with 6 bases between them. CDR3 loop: CASSQEGGNEQFF. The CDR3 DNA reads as TGCGCCAGCAGCCAAGAAGGCGGCAATGAGCAGTTCTTC.